Presented here are 8 T cell receptor beta chains from one specimen sequenced in a study of blood T cell repertoires in COVID-19. The method was immunoSEQ multiplex PCR; TCRdb's version includes in-frame clones alone and lacks a portion of them. The sample consists of a few hundred thousand clones, 88% of them appearing once. The sample was peripheral blood. The source is a woman aged 25 to 39 who had recovered from COVID-19.

This clone was found a few times. This chain connects TRBV6-4 to TRBJ1-2, with TRBD1 matching over 11 bases. V lost 5 bases to trimming and J lost 6 bases; unmatched junction nucleotides: 11. Germline V gene data show CDR1 as MRHNA and CDR2 as SNTAGT. The CDR3 totals 16 residues. The CDR3 here is CASSPNVGQGADGYTF. CDR3 coding DNA: TGTGCCAGCAGTCCTAACGTTGGACAGGGGGCAGATGGCTACACCTTC.

The chain employs TRBV4-1 and TRBJ1-5, with D perhaps TRBD1 (6 bases). V lost 4 bases to trimming and J lost 0 bases, with 28 bases between them. This CDR3 region has 21 residues. Germline V gene sequence: CDR1 MGHRA, CDR2 YSYEKL. The CDR3 nucleotides read TGCGCCAGCAGCCCCATTCAATCGGCGGGGGCCGGACCTTATAGCAATCAGCCCCAGCATTTT. Translated, it gives CASSPIQSAGAGPYSNQPQHF.

V usage is TRBV28 and J usage is TRBJ1-3, with D hard to call. Germline V gene lookup returns CDR1 MDHEN and CDR2 SYDVKM. CDR3 length: 16 residues. V was cut by 4 bases and J by 4 bases, with 17 bases left in between. The CDR3 sequence: CASSSPGPGGGNTIYF. As DNA, the CDR3 is TGTGCCAGCAGTTCCCCTGGGCCGGGAGGAGGAAACACCATATATTTT.

The chain links TRBV5-1 to TRBJ2-1; 11 bases line up with TRBD2. This CDR3 has 15 amino acids. Per the germline V gene, CDR1 is SGHRS and CDR2 is YFSETQ. With V trimmed by 0 bases and J by 5 bases, 1 base remained unmatched. CDR3 protein: CASSLELAGDNEQFF. As DNA, the CDR3 is TGCGCCAGCAGCTTGGAACTAGCGGGGGACAATGAGCAGTTCTTC.

The CDR3 here is CASSDGGWDIQYF. CDR3 bases: TGTGCCAGTAGTGACGGGGGTTGGGACATTCAGTACTTC. This chain joins TRBV19 and TRBJ2-4, with TRBD2 as a possible D gene (6 bases). CDR3 length: 13 amino acids. Trimming stripped 5 bases from V and 8 bases from J, with 13 bases between. Germline values: CDR1 LNHDA, CDR2 SQIVND (reference sequence).

This chain links TRBV9 with TRBJ1-1, with D maybe TRBD1 (6 bases). The CDR3 is 15 residues long. V lost 3 bases and J 6 bases, leaving 18 bases between the germline ends. CDR1 and CDR2 (germline): SGDLS, YYNGEE. CDR3 loop: CASSARRAGGSEAFF. The CDR3 nucleotides read TGTGCCAGCAGCGCCAGGAGGGCGGGGGGCTCTGAAGCTTTCTTT.

The chain recombines TRBV5-8 with TRBJ2-5; D may be TRBD1 (6 bases). The CDR3 is made up of 14 amino acids. The ends were cut back, 5 bases at V and 5 bases at J, with 16 bases in the middle. CDR1 SGHTS and CDR2 YDEGEE come from the germline V gene. The chain's CDR3 is CASSWTAVRETQYF. Here the CDR3 DNA reads TGTGCCAGCAGTTGGACAGCGGTACGGGAGACCCAGTACTTC. Full variable domain (outside the CDR3, taken from reference TRBV5-8 and TRBJ2-5): EAGVTQSPTHLIKTRGQQATLRCSPISGHTSVYWYQQALGLGLQFLLWYDEGEERNRGNFPPRFSGRQFPNYSSELNVNALELEDSALYLCASSWTAVRETQYFGPGTRLLVL.

This clone came up a few times. The genes are TRBV3-1 (or the pseudogene TRBV3-2) and TRBJ2-1; weak D call: TRBD2 (7 bases). The CDR3 totals 16 residues. Germline CDR1 LGHDT, CDR2 YNNKEL (reference sequence). V shed 1 base and J shed 4 bases, with 14 bases lying between them. For the CDR3, the DNA is TGTGCCAGCAGCCAAGCGTTGCGGGGGCCTTACAATGAGCAGTTCTTC. Protein: CASSQALRGPYNEQFF.